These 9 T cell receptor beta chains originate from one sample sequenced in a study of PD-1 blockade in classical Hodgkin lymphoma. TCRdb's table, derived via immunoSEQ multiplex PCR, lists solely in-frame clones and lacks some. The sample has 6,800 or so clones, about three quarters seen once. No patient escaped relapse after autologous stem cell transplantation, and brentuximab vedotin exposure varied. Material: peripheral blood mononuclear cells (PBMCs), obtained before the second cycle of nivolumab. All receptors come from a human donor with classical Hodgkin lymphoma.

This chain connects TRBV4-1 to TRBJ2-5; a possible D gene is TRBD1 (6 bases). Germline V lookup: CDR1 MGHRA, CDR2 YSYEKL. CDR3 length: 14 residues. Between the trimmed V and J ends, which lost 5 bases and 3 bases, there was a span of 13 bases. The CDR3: CASSSVGGEETQYF. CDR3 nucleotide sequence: TGCGCCAGCAGCTCGGTAGGGGGAGAAGAGACCCAGTACTTC.

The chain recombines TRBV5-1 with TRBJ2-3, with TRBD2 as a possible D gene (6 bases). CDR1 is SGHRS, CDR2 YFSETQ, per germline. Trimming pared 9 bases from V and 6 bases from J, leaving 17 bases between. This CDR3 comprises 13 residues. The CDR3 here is CATGPGVEDTQYF. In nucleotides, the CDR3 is TGCGCCACCGGTCCGGGAGTTGAGGATACGCAGTATTTT.

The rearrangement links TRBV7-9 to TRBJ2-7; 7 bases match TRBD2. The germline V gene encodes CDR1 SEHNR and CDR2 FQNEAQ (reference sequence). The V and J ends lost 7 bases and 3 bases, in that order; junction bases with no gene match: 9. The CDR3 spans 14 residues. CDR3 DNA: TGTGCCAGCACCTCAAGCGGGGTACTCTACGAGCAGTACTTC. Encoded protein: CASTSSGVLYEQYF.

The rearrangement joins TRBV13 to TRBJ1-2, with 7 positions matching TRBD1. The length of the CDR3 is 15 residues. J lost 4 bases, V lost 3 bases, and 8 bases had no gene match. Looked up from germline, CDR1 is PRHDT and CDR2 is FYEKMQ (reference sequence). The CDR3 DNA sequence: TGTGCCAGCAGCTTGGGGGAAGGGGGCGCCTATGGCTACACCTTC. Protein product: CASSLGEGGAYGYTF.

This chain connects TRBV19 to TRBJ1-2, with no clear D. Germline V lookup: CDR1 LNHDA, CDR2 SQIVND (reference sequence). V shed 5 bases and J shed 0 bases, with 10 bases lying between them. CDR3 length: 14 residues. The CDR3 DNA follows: TGTGCCAGTAGTGACGGTTCCACTAACTATGGCTACACCTTC. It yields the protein CASSDGSTNYGYTF.

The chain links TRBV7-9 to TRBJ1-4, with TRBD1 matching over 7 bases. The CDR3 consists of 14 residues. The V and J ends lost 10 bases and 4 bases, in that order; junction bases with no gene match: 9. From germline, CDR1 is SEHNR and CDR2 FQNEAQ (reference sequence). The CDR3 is CATQGGAGNEKLFF. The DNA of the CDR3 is TGTGCCACCCAGGGGGGGGCCGGTAATGAAAAACTGTTTTTT.

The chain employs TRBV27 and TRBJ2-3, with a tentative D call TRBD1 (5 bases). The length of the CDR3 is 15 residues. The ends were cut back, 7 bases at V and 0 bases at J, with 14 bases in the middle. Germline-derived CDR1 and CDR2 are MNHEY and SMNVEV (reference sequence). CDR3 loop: CASTHRLGSTDTQYF. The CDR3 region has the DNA TGTGCCAGCACCCACAGGCTGGGGAGCACAGATACGCAGTATTTT.

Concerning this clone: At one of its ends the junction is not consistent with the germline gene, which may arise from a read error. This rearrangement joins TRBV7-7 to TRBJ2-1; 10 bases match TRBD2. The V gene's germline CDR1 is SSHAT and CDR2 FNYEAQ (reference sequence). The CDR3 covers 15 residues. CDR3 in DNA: TGTGCTAGCAGCTTAGCGGGAGGCATCTACAATGAGCAGTTCTTC. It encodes CASSLAGGIYNEQFF.

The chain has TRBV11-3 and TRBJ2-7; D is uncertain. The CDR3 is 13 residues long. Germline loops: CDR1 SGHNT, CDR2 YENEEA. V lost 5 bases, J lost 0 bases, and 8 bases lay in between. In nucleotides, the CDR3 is TGTGCCAGCAGCCCCCCCTCCTCCTACGAGCAGTACTTC. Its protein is CASSPPSSYEQYF.